This T cell receptor (beta chain) was documented in a study of tumor-infiltrating lymphocytes in primary liver carcinoma (TCRdb year 2017). Study-level background: Of the five patients, three men and two women aged 30 to 69 years, four had hepatocellular carcinoma and one had combined HCC and intrahepatic cholangiocarcinoma. A total of some 35 specimens from 5 patients underwent TCRbeta repertoire sequencing, comprising approximately 25 tumor regions, 5 adjacent noncancerous liver tissues and 5 peripheral blood samples. To link TCRbeta repertoire diversity to the local molecular phenotype, the 20 to 25 tumor region samples were profiled with Agilent mRNA microarrays. The tumors of the five patients were staged as T1-T3 N0M0, with maximum diameters ranging from roughly 4.2 to 10 cm. TCRbeta repertoire sequencing, expression microarrays and whole-exome sequencing were combined in the study across five regions of each liver tumor, with adjacent normal tissue and blood also included. High reproducibility was observed for the technical replicate repertoires, with mean shared-clone rates approximately 0.9 and correlation coefficients above 0.95. Each sample produced roughly 3.5 to 8 million productive TCRbeta reads, and read depth showed no significant difference between tissue types.

A constant-region primer and ProtoScript II reverse transcriptase were used to reverse-transcribe TCRbeta-specific cDNA from roughly 0.55 ug total RNA. The TCRbeta libraries were prepared through three rounds of nested multiplex PCR following a slightly modified ARM-PCR procedure. The first two PCR rounds used multiplex TRBV1-TRBV30 forward primers with a Cbeta reverse primer, each for 10 cycles. Sample barcodes and Illumina adapters were attached in a final 25-cycle PCR using Deep VentR polymerase. Before sequencing, amplicons of 200-500 bp were gel-purified using a QIAquick gel extraction kit. The TCRbeta amplicons were sequenced with 250-bp paired-end reads on an Illumina HiSeq 2500. The published analysis was carried out like this. Reads were quality-trimmed with Trimmomatic v0.33, and paired reads were merged with FLASH v1.2.11 to recover full CDR3 sequences. V, D and J germline segments were assigned to the rearranged TCRbeta sequences by MiGEC v1.2.1b. VDJtools v1.0.0 computed clonotype statistics and Shannon-Wiener diversity indices. Except for diversity analysis, only each sample's 250 most abundant clonotypes were used in subsequent analyses to reduce sampling bias. TCRdb handled the public reads itself, with Q25 trimming in fastp and clone calling in MiXCR, and kept productive beta chains. Identical CDR3 proteins give one entry, which carries the most common genes and DNA. The V and J calls were determined by TCRdb, not by the authors. This sample holds around 100,000 distinct CDR3 sequences; around 63% were observed only once. Around 9.1% of the sample comes from the top ten.

Total RNA and DNA were co-extracted from about 20-30 mg of bulk tissue with the AllPrep DNA/RNA mini kit, without cell sorting. Surgical resection was performed in China between late 2015 and early 2016 on about five patients with histopathologically diagnosed primary liver carcinoma. At the time of sampling, the patients were treatment-naive and had chronic HBV infection. Five spatially separated regions were sampled from each tumor: the superior, inferior, left-lateral and right-lateral poles, plus the tumor centre. Histology showed that every tumor sample contained more than 85% viable tumor cells. Each fresh piece of tumor and adjacent tissue was cut in two, with one half stored in RNAlater at -80 degrees C and the other half sent for histology. The full study reports these points: The top 250 clones made up a significantly larger repertoire fraction in tumors than in blood (p = 0.039). Repertoire overlap was found to be higher between tumor regions (mean roughly 36%) than between tumor-adjacent (about 17%) or tumor-blood (about 14%) pairs, consistent with antigen-driven expansion. Only the TCR beta chain was sequenced, which likely underestimates true repertoire diversity because unpaired alpha chains were not captured. Since the samples were bulk and unsorted, there was no way to compare CD4+ and CD8+ T cell repertoires. Only about 8-24% of top clones were present in all five regions of a tumor, suggesting spatial heterogeneity of tumor-infiltrating T cells. Only 4 or 5 patients were included in the study, and the authors note that the findings should be validated in a larger study.

CDR1 SGHAT and CDR2 FQNNGV are derived from the germline V gene. CDR3 length: 20 amino acids, cysteine to phenylalanine. Here the CDR3 DNA is all that survives: 60 bases in frame from base 1. Trimming takes 4 bases off V and 5 bases off J; junction bases not matched to a gene: 22. This clonotype was counted a single time. No antigen is known for it. Base-call qualities are not available, and no considerably larger clone is one nucleotide away. One read represents weak support. The sequence was obtained from a woman aged 60-70 years with primary liver carcinoma and hepatitis B virus infection. The chain is made from TRBV11-2 and TRBJ2-5, with 10 bases aligning to TRBD2. Sequenced sample: liver tumor tissue from sampling region 5. The cell subset or site label for this specimen denotes: tumor region T5, tumor centre. The DNA is as follows: TGTGCCAGCAGCTCCGAGACTAGCGGGTTCTCTGATGGGGTTGGGGAGACCCAGTACTTC. Its protein product is CASSSETSGFSDGVGETQYF.